This T cell receptor (beta chain) emerged from a study of regulatory T cells in long-lasting Graves disease. For the study at large: Antithyroid drugs had been given to newly diagnosed Graves' patients for under 3 months.

This clonotype came up a few times. Its antigen is unknown. Findings and caveats of the study: With persistent disease, TRBV28, TRBJ1-2 and TRBJ2-5 were the favored segments.

CDR3-region Arm-PCR and iRepertoire HTBI primers produced the TCR beta libraries. TCRdb used MiXCR to reprocess the multiplex PCR reads, holding one entry per CDR3 protein. Found here are hundreds of thousands of distinct CDR3 sequences, 16% of them singletons; the top ten hold about 32%. This CDR3 has 13 amino acids. The V end lost 5 bases, the J end lost 3 bases, and 7 bases lay between the germline ends. CDR1 LNHDA and CDR2 SQIVND come from the germline V gene (reference sequence). Stated time point: newly diagnosed GD, antithyroid drugs for less than 3 months. Construction of the TCR library relied on RNA isolated from PBMCs. Recruitment took place at an endocrinology department in Xi'an, China. The data were also submitted as part of a second study, on T cells in Graves' hyperthyroidism and ophthalmopathy. In that study: The hyperthyroidism was newly diagnosed and had lasted under 2 months; the patients were aged 18 to 65.

This material consisted of peripheral blood mononuclear cells (PBMCs), taken at new diagnosis, from a patient treated with antithyroid drugs. The clonotype was recovered from a middle-aged man with Graves disease. V and J are TRBV19 and TRBJ2-2; D is unclear. CDR3 coding DNA: TGTGCCAGTAGTGTATATGACACCGGGGAGCTGTTTTTT. Its protein product is CASSVYDTGELFF.